The 21 T cell receptor beta chains in this list originate from one sample, sequenced in a study of post-analysis software for immune sequencing data. Unique-molecular-identifier-tagged TCR beta cDNA libraries were used. TCRdb recomputed calls from the PCR reads with MiXCR, one row per CDR3 protein. The sample has roughly 670,000 distinct CDR3 sequences; about 60% are singletons. Study-wide findings and caveats: Higher frequency in patients than in controls was seen for roughly 5 TRBV segments, with TRBV5-6, TRBV5-1 and TRBV20-1 among them.

No antigen has been identified for these receptors. What was sequenced was blood. Receptors were obtained from a girl between 2 and 10 years old with multiple sclerosis.

V gene TRBV10-3 combines with J gene TRBJ2-7; D possibly uses TRBD1 or TRBD2 (5 bases each). Germline CDR1 reads ENHRY; CDR2 reads SYGVKD. The CDR3 contains 16 residues. Trimming stripped 10 bases from V and 12 bases from J, with 34 bases between. The CDR3: CATGAGSDVAKNIRYF. The CDR3 bases are TGTGCCACCGGGGCAGGGTCGGATGTAGCCAAAAACATTCGGTACTTC.

This clonotype was recorded once. The V and J genes are TRBV12-3 or TRBV12-4 and TRBJ1-2, with TRBD1 identical over 9 bases. Germline trimming cut 5 bases from V and 8 bases from J; bases unmatched to any gene: 9. This CDR3 is 14 amino acids long. CDR3 protein: CASSPYTGGMGYTF. The CDR3 DNA reads TGTGCCAGCAGTCCTTACACAGGGGGCATGGGCTACACCTTC.

This chain connects TRBV28 to TRBJ1-5; a possible D gene is TRBD1 (5 bases). This CDR3 is built from 14 residues. The germline CDR1 and CDR2 sequences are MDHEN and SYDVKM. The V gene lost 6 bases and the J gene lost 2 bases, with 11 bases spanning the gap. CDR3 bases: TGTGCCAGCAGCCCGAGGGGCCGCAATCAGCCCCAGCATTTT. Its translation is CASSPRGRNQPQHF.

The chain employs TRBV20-1 and TRBJ2-1; 7 bases are a match to TRBD1. Germline V gives CDR1 DFQATT, CDR2 SNEGSKA (reference sequence). This CDR3 is built from 12 residues. With 5 bases clipped from V and 8 bases from J, the junction kept 6 bases outside the gene matches. The CDR3 DNA follows: TGCAGTGCTCGGACAGGTGTCGATGAGCAGTTCTTC. Encoded protein: CSARTGVDEQFF.

This clonotype was counted once. The chain employs TRBV11-2 and TRBJ2-5; 12 positions match TRBD2. Germline CDR1 reads SGHAT; CDR2 reads FQNNGV. Germline trimming cut 5 bases from V and 1 base from J; bases unmatched to any gene: 8. This CDR3 is built from 17 residues. The chain's CDR3 is CASSRRTSGALQETQYF. Here the CDR3 DNA reads TGTGCCAGCAGCCGCCGGACTAGCGGGGCCCTCCAAGAGACCCAGTACTTC. The full variable domain, its missing parts supplied by reference TRBV11-2 and TRBJ2-5, is EAGVAQSPRYKIIEKRQSVAFWCNPISGHATLYWYQQILGQGPKLLIQFQNNGVVDDSQLPKDRFSAERLKGVDSTLKIQPAKLEDSAVYLCASSRRTSGALQETQYFGPGTRLLVL.

This clonotype was seen a handful of times. The rearrangement links TRBV20-1 to TRBJ2-1, with 8 bases that match TRBD2. Germline V CDR1 and CDR2: DFQATT, SNEGSKA (reference sequence). Losses at the gene ends were 1 base for V and 5 bases for J; bases not matched to a gene: 4. The CDR3 covers 14 residues. In DNA form, the CDR3 reads TGCAGTGCTAGAGCGGGAGGGCCCCACAATGAGCAGTTCTTC. As protein: CSARAGGPHNEQFF.

The chain links TRBV20-1 to TRBJ2-5, with 7 bases aligning to TRBD2. With the DNA end fitting TRBJ2-7 better, the J assignment may be wrong. CDR1 DFQATT and CDR2 SNEGSKA come from the germline V gene (reference sequence). The CDR3 consists of 13 residues. DNA for the CDR3: TGCAGTGCTAGGTCGGGAGGTGGCGACGAGCAGTACTTC. Amino acid sequence: CSARSGGGDEQYF.

V gene TRBV4-2 combines with J gene TRBJ1-2; possible D gene TRBD1, 5 bases. Deletions cut 4 bases from V and 3 bases from J, with 24 bases between. The CDR3 consists of 18 residues. Germline CDR1 and CDR2: LGHNA and YNFKEQ. CDR3 in DNA: TGTGCCAGCAGCCGTTATTCTTCTAGGGGCCAGAACTACTATGGCTACACCTTC. Its protein product is CASSRYSSRGQNYYGYTF.

This rearrangement joins TRBV25-1 to TRBJ2-7; 13 nucleotides agree with TRBD2. Germline loops: CDR1 MGHDK, CDR2 SYGVNS. The CDR3 spans 14 residues. V was pared by 6 bases and J by 6 bases, with 5 bases of the junction left unmatched. The CDR3 region is CASSWTSGRAEQYF. The CDR3 bases are TGTGCCAGCAGCTGGACTAGCGGGAGAGCCGAGCAGTACTTC.

The chain links TRBV6-5 to TRBJ1-2; a weak D match, TRBD1 (6 bases). The CDR3 covers 13 residues. Germline loops: CDR1 MNHEY, CDR2 SVGAGI. The V gene lost 6 bases and the J gene lost 4 bases, with 12 bases spanning the gap. CDR3 nucleotide sequence: TGTGCCAGCAGATTTGAGGGGGTCTATGGCTACACCTTC. Amino acid sequence: CASRFEGVYGYTF.

The chain links TRBV20-1 to TRBJ1-1, with TRBD1 matching 7 bases. Germline trimming cut 3 bases from V and 4 bases from J; bases unmatched to any gene: 2. This CDR3 has 12 amino acids. The germline CDR1 and CDR2 sequences are DFQATT and SNEGSKA (reference sequence). CDR3 bases: TGCAGTGCTAGGACAGGGTTCACTGAAGCTTTCTTT. This encodes CSARTGFTEAFF.

V usage is TRBV5-6 and J usage is TRBJ2-1; D is unclear. Trimming took 0 bases from V and 1 from J, leaving 11 bases between them. CDR3 size: 16 residues. Per the germline V gene, CDR1 is SGHDT and CDR2 is YYEEEE. CDR3 coding DNA: TGTGCCAGCAGCTTGGATTGGGGTTTGTCCTACAATGAGCAGTTCTTC. This translates into CASSLDWGLSYNEQFF.

The chain has TRBV5-6 and TRBJ2-1, with 9 bases fitting TRBD2. With 1 base clipped from V and 3 bases from J, the junction kept 14 bases outside the gene matches. The CDR3 has 19 residues. Germline values: CDR1 SGHDT, CDR2 YYEEEE. The CDR3 spells CASSLLRIAGASFYNEQFF. CDR3 in DNA: TGTGCCAGCAGCTTGTTGAGGATAGCGGGGGCCTCCTTCTACAATGAGCAGTTCTTC. Filled out from reference TRBV5-6 and TRBJ2-1, the complete variable domain reads DAGVTQSPTHLIKTRGQQVTLRCSPKSGHDTVSWYQQALGQGPQFIFQYYEEEERQRGNFPDRFSGHQFPNYSSELNVNALLLGDSALYLCASSLLRIAGASFYNEQFFGPGTRLTVL.

CDR3 nucleotides: TGCGCCAGCAGCCAAGATGGGGCGGGAAGCTCCTACGAGCAGTACTTC. Translation: CASSQDGAGSSYEQYF. The chain has TRBV4-1 and TRBJ2-7, with a weak D call TRBD2 (6 bases). Trimming took 0 bases from V and 0 from J, leaving 12 bases between them. Germline V gene data show CDR1 as MGHRA and CDR2 as YSYEKL. The CDR3 totals 16 residues.

The rearrangement links TRBV28 to TRBJ1-2; possibly TRBD1 for D (6 bases). V lost 5 bases and J lost 4, with 17 bases in between. CDR1 is MDHEN, CDR2 SYDVKM, per germline. The CDR3 runs 15 residues. CDR3 residues: CASSQGGGQGYGYTF. The CDR3 DNA follows: TGTGCCAGCAGTCAAGGGGGGGGGCAAGGCTATGGCTACACCTTC.

V usage is TRBV21-1 and J usage is TRBJ2-4; the D segment call TRBD1 is taken from the table without a DNA check. TRBV21-1 corresponds to a pseudogene. The CDR3 loop spans 16 amino acids. DNA of the CDR3: TGTGCCAGCAGCAAAAACCCCGACAGGGCAAAAAACATTCAGTACTTC. Translating gives CASSKNPDRAKNIQYF.

V gene TRBV7-9 combines with J gene TRBJ2-5, with 9 nucleotides matching TRBD2. The closer fit of TRBJ2-7 to the DNA end suggests the J call may be wrong. This CDR3 has 14 amino acids. Germline assignment: CDR1 SEHNR and CDR2 FQNEAQ (reference sequence). The CDR3 loop reads CASSFSGSIYEQYF. For the CDR3, the DNA is TGTGCCAGCAGCTTTAGCGGGAGTATCTACGAGCAGTACTTC.

The rearrangement joins TRBV29-1 to TRBJ2-7; D possibly corresponds to TRBD1 (6 bases). Trimming removed 7 bases at V and 1 base at J, with 17 bases between. The CDR3 is made up of 14 amino acids. From germline, CDR1 is SQVTM and CDR2 ANQGSEA. CDR3 bases: TGCAGCGGTCAACAGGGTGTAAGGTCCTACGAGCAGTACTTC. Amino acids: CSGQQGVRSYEQYF.

This clonotype has a handful of counts. V gene TRBV6-2 or TRBV6-3 combines with J gene TRBJ2-4; 9 bases are shared with TRBD1. Trimming took 7 bases from V and 3 from J; bases not matched to a gene: 13. CDR3 length: 17 amino acids. Germline assignment: CDR1 MNHEY and CDR2 SVGEGT. CDR3 coding DNA: TGTGCCAGCACCTCTCGGACAGGGGCGAGTCTCAAAAACATTCAGTACTTC. It codes for CASTSRTGASLKNIQYF.

The chain combines TRBV7-9 with TRBJ2-7; 9 bases agree with TRBD2. CDR3 length: 14 amino acids. V shed 6 bases and J 3 bases; nucleotides not matched to a gene: 6. CDR1 is SEHNR and CDR2 is FQNEAQ in the germline V gene (reference sequence). The CDR3 DNA reads TGTGCCAGCAGGAAAGCGGGAGGAAGCTACGAGCAGTACTTC. It yields the protein CASRKAGGSYEQYF. Looking up the rest from reference TRBV7-9 and TRBJ2-7 gives the full variable domain: DTGVSQNPRHKITKRGQNVTFRCDPISEHNRLYWYRQTLGQGPEFLTYFQNEAQLEKSRLLSDRFSAERPKGSFSTLEIQRTEQGDSAMYLCASRKAGGSYEQYFGPGTRLTVT.

This rearrangement joins TRBV6-2 or TRBV6-3 to TRBJ2-3; 7 bases line up with TRBD2. The germline V gene has CDR1 MNHEY and CDR2 SVGEGT. The ends lost 0 bases at V and 5 bases at J; junction bases unmatched: 14. The CDR3 runs 18 residues. In DNA form, the CDR3 reads TGTGCCAGCAGTTACTCGATTTCGTCCGCGGGGGTTGTAGATACGCAGTATTTT. This gives the protein CASSYSISSAGVVDTQYF.